This record looks at one TCR beta chain sequence and its context. Regarding time point: persistent/refractory GD, antithyroid drugs over 5 years with positive TRAb. PBMC-derived RNA was used for the TCR library. Assembly of TCR beta libraries relied on iRepertoire HTBI primers together with Arm-PCR of CDR3 regions. TCRdb reanalysed the multiplex PCR reads using MiXCR and keeps one entry per CDR3 protein. The data show some 450,000 distinct CDR3 sequences, about a quarter seen once. The sample is drawn from a study of regulatory T cells in long-lasting Graves disease. CDR1 is SGHRS, CDR2 YFSETQ, per germline. This CDR3 region has 16 residues. V lost 4 bases, J lost 0 bases, and 16 bases lay in between.

This clonotype was obtained from a female donor with Graves disease. The V call is TRBV5-1, the J call TRBJ1-1; tentative D call: TRBD1 (5 bases). The sample in question was peripheral blood mononuclear cells (PBMCs), obtained when the disease was refractory, from a patient treated with antithyroid drugs. The CDR3, as DNA: TGCGCCAGCAGCGGGGAAGAGGGGCGATTGAACACTGAAGCTTTCTTT. It codes for CASSGEEGRLNTEAFF.